This TCR beta chain is from a study of Ad26.COV2.S vaccination and SARS-CoV-2 variants. Study-level findings and limits: Vaccine and placebo groups showed comparable non-spike TCR breadth.

Assay: immunoSEQ multiplex PCR; the TCRdb copy retains only in-frame clones and omits some. The table shows 430,000 or so clones, with more than 80% occurring only once. Germline-derived CDR1 and CDR2 are MDHEN and SYDVKM. V shed 7 bases and J 5 bases; nucleotides not matched to a gene: 12. The CDR3 is made up of 15 amino acids. The treatment was: roughly 18 received Ad26.COV2.S at low or high dose, single or two shots; 5 received placebo; per-sample allocation not given. Sampling took place 63 days after the first vaccine or placebo injection. A note on this clone: Antigen: not known.

The origin of this receptor is a person aged 18-65 years who received the Ad26.COV2.S COVID-19 vaccine or a placebo. The material was peripheral blood, obtained in a trial of Ad26.COV2.S vaccine versus placebo. The V gene is TRBV28, the J gene TRBJ2-3; 7 nucleotides line up with TRBD1. The CDR3 region has the DNA TGTGCCAGCACCCACCCTGGGACAGCCGAAGATACGCAGTATTTT. Protein product: CASTHPGTAEDTQYF.